This entry features one T cell receptor beta chain sequence. This sample was taken from a study of blood T cell repertoires in COVID-19. At the level of the study: Some COVID-19 samples were acute and others convalescent; all came from the United States, Italy and Spain. T cells, B-cell-depleted T cells, or PBMCs supplied cDNA or gDNA.

Looked up from germline, CDR1 is LGHNA and CDR2 is YNFKEQ. This CDR3 has 14 residues. With 4 bases removed from V and 4 bases from J, the gap between germline ends came to 12 bases. Per the original methods: Estimation of nucleated cell counts relied on the amplification of reference gene primers. Sequenced by immunoSEQ multiplex PCR; TCRdb stores in-frame clones only, minus some. V and J calls plus clone size are reproduced from that table; the DNA served to infer D and trimming. The data hold some 200,000 clones, with around 86% observed a single time. Sequenced input: peripheral blood. This sequence joins TRBV4-2 and TRBJ2-3; D perhaps matches TRBD2 (6 bases). This clonotype originated in a man aged 45-65 years with acute or convalescent COVID-19. CDR3 nucleotides: TGTGCCAGCAGCCGCGGGACCCCCGCAGATACGCAGTATTTT. This translates into CASSRGTPADTQYF.